Listed below are T cell receptor beta chains from one sample, sequenced in a study of CD8 T cells in Susac syndrome. Each CDR3 protein is one row after TCRdb ran MiXCR on the immunoSEQ multiplex PCR reads. This sample yields a few hundred thousand distinct CDR3 sequences, of which about 91% are seen a single time; about 0.07% belongs to the top ten. Material for sequencing was CD4+ T cells from PBMCs. Receptors originate from a human donor with multiple sclerosis. CDR3s include the opening cysteine and the closing phenylalanine or tryptophan. The D gene is left open where the match is weak. A clone size is listed for some rows: how often the clone was seen (once, few, many), or a class if it is expanded.

clone_size | j_call | v_call | d_call | cdr3_aa | cdr3_nt
- | TRBJ1-1 | TRBV9 | - | CASSTQTRTEAFF | TGTGCCAGCAGCACTCAGACCCGGACTGAAGCTTTCTTT
- | TRBJ1-5 | TRBV19 | - | CASSIVRRSGSFGGNQPQHF | TGTGCCAGTAGTATCGTGAGGCGGTCGGGCTCCTTCGGAGGCAATCAGCCCCAGCATTTT
- | TRBJ1-4 | TRBV6-6 | - | CASSYASGGEKLFF | TGTGCCAGCAGTTACGCCAGCGGGGGTGAAAAACTGTTTTTT
- | TRBJ2-7 | TRBV3-1 | TRBD2 | CASSYLAGGYEQYF | TGTGCCAGCAGCTATCTAGCGGGAGGGTACGAGCAGTACTTC
- | TRBJ2-1 | TRBV25-1 | TRBD2 | CASRPGASGGRYNEQFF | TGTGCCAGCAGGCCAGGGGCTAGCGGGGGGAGGTACAATGAGCAGTTCTTC
- | TRBJ1-4 | TRBV20-1 | - | CSARGGQRPGITNEKLFF | TGCAGTGCTAGAGGCGGACAGAGACCCGGTATAACTAATGAAAAACTGTTTTTT
- | TRBJ1-1 | TRBV5-1 | - | CASSLIAQGRRVEAFF | TGCGCCAGCAGCTTGATCGCGCAGGGGCGGCGGGTAGAAGCTTTCTTT
- | TRBJ2-3 | TRBV10-3 | TRBD1 | CAISEGQGRTDTQYF | TGTGCCATCAGTGAGGGACAGGGGAGGACAGATACGCAGTATTTT
- | TRBJ2-2 | TRBV12-3/TRBV12-4 | - | CASTLGEAAITGELFF | TGTGCCAGCACCCTTGGGGAAGCGGCGATCACCGGGGAGCTGTTTTTT
- | TRBJ1-5 | TRBV10-3 | - | CAISEAGSNQPQHF | TGTGCCATCAGTGAGGCAGGGTCTAATCAGCCCCAGCATTTT
- | TRBJ1-5 | TRBV12-3/TRBV12-4 | - | CASSLVGVRNQPQHF | TGTGCCAGCAGTTTAGTCGGTGTCCGCAATCAGCCCCAGCATTTT
once | TRBJ2-3 | TRBV9 | - | CASGDPPRTQYF | TGTGCCAGCGGAGACCCCCCCCGGACGCAGTATTTT
- | TRBJ2-2 | TRBV18 | - | CASSPSVGQNTGELFF | TGTGCCAGCTCACCGTCCGTTGGGCAGAACACCGGGGAGCTGTTTTTT
- | TRBJ1-5 | TRBV3-1 | TRBD1 | CASSYPGGSGGEGNQPQHF | TGTGCCAGCAGCTACCCAGGCGGGTCAGGGGGAGAGGGCAATCAGCCCCAGCATTTT
- | TRBJ2-7 | TRBV20-1 | - | CSARRQGTGPYEQYF | TGCAGTGCTAGACGGCAGGGGACGGGGCCTTACGAGCAGTACTTC
- | TRBJ1-1 | TRBV6-5 | - | CASSWSRLNTEAFF | TGTGCCAGCAGTTGGAGCAGGCTGAACACTGAAGCTTTCTTT
- | TRBJ1-3 | TRBV5-1 | TRBD1 | CASSPDRERNTIYF | TGCGCCAGCAGTCCAGACAGGGAACGAAACACCATATATTTT
- | TRBJ2-7 | TRBV12-3/TRBV12-4 | TRBD2 | CASSSLRGGAQYF | TGTGCCAGCAGTTCCTTGCGGGGGGGAGCGCAGTACTTC
once | TRBJ2-7 | TRBV7-2 | TRBD1 | CASSPGQQNSYEQYF | TGTGCCAGCAGCCCGGGACAGCAAAACTCCTACGAGCAGTACTTC
- | TRBJ1-5 | TRBV7-2 | - | CASSLTGGAGQPQHF | TGTGCCAGCAGCTTAACGGGGGGCGCGGGTCAGCCCCAGCATTTT
once | TRBJ2-6 | TRBV3-1 | - | CASSQTRASGANVLTF | TGTGCCAGCAGCCAGACCCGGGCGTCTGGGGCCAACGTCCTGACTTTC
once | TRBJ1-1 | TRBV5-1 | - | CASSFGPRGKDTEAFF | TGCGCCAGCAGCTTCGGGCCTCGGGGGAAGGACACTGAAGCTTTCTTT
- | TRBJ2-3 | TRBV2 | TRBD2 | CASSPDGGGTSSSTDTQYF | TGTGCCAGCAGTCCTGACGGCGGGGGGACCTCATCTAGCACAGATACGCAGTATTTT
- | TRBJ2-7 | TRBV6-6 | TRBD2 | CASSLAGSGVSEQYF | TGTGCCAGCAGCCTCGCCGGGAGCGGGGTGAGCGAGCAGTACTTC
- | TRBJ2-3 | TRBV7-3 | TRBD2 | CASSLNSLAGGSADTQYF | TGTGCCAGCAGCTTAAACTCCCTAGCCGGCGGGAGTGCAGATACGCAGTATTTT
- | TRBJ2-3 | TRBV11-2 | - | CASSSHVGAGADTQYF | TGTGCCAGCAGTTCGCATGTGGGGGCGGGCGCAGATACGCAGTATTTT
- | TRBJ2-3 | TRBV11-1 | - | CASSLGIRQRGLADTQYF | TGTGCCAGCAGCTTAGGAATTCGACAGAGAGGATTGGCAGATACGCAGTATTTT